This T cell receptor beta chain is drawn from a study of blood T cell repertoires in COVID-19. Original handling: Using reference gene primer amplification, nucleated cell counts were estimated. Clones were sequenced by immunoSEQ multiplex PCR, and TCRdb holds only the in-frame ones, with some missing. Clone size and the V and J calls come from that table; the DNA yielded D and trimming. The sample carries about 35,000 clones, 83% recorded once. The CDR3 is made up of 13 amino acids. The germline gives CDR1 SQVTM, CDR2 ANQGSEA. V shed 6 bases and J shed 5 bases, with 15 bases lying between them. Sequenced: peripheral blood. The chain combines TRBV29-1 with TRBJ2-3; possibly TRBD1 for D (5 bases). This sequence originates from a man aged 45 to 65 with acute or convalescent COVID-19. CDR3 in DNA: TGCAGCGTCCTGACAGACCTAGGAGATACGCAGTATTTT. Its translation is CSVLTDLGDTQYF.